The TCR beta chain described here comes from a study of T cells after yellow fever vaccination. Across the whole study: Fractions of low cell number were prepared using SMART-Seq v4 Ultra Low Input.

V lost 0 bases, J lost 5 bases, and 10 bases stayed unmatched. Germline V gene sequence: CDR1 MNHEY, CDR2 SVGAGI. The length of the CDR3 is 18 residues. This clonotype was seen a few times. TCRdb processed the 5' RACE reads anew with MiXCR; each CDR3 protein has one entry. In the table there are around 250,000 distinct CDR3 sequences, about 5.2% of which are singletons. Sequencing used CD4+ T cells sorted from PBMCs, obtained on the day of the yellow fever booster vaccination. This TCR derives from a man between 18 and 29 years old who received the YFV17D yellow fever vaccine. The chain links TRBV6-5 to TRBJ2-3, with 11 nucleotides matching TRBD2. The CDR3 DNA follows: TGTGCCAGCAGTTACTCGATGGGTAGCGGGGGGGCTTTAGATACGCAGTATTTT. Translated, it gives CASSYSMGSGGALDTQYF.